The 21 T cell receptor beta chains presented below share a single source sample, sequenced in a study of blood T cell repertoires in COVID-19 (dated by TCRdb to the early 2020s). Libraries came from the immunoSEQ multiplex PCR assay. TCRdb took this table from immuneACCESS and kept in-frame rearrangements with V and J called. Such tables lack part of the clones; where checked against another copy, unresolved V genes explain under half of the gap, and the rest is unexplained. The sample table lists 150,000 or so clones, roughly nine tenths of them with a count of one. Together, the top ten hold less than 0.6% of the sample. The sample was peripheral blood. The origin of the receptors is a man in his fifties with acute or convalescent COVID-19.

This chain links TRBV28 with TRBJ1-2; TRBD1 aligns across 12 bases. CDR1 and CDR2 (germline): MDHEN, SYDVKM. V trimming: 2 bases; J trimming: 5 bases; junction bases outside the gene matches: 3. There are 15 residues in the CDR3. In DNA form, the CDR3 reads TGTGCCAGCAGTTTAGGGACAGGGGGCGGGTATGGCTACACCTTC. This sequence encodes CASSLGTGGGYGYTF.

The rearrangement links TRBV5-5 to TRBJ2-2, with TRBD2 matching over 9 bases. CDR3 size: 18 residues. Trimming cost V 3 bases and J 4 bases; bases outside gene matches: 13. Germline V gene data show CDR1 as SGHKS and CDR2 as YYEKEE (reference sequence). The DNA of the CDR3 is TGTGCCAGCAGCTCAACAGCTAGAGGCGGGGGGGCCACCGGGGAGCTGTTTTTT. Protein product: CASSSTARGGGATGELFF.

The chain employs TRBV3-1 (or the pseudogene TRBV3-2) and TRBJ2-1; 12 bases agree with TRBD2. V lost 1 base and J lost 6; bases outside the gene matches: 4. The germline CDR1 and CDR2 sequences are LGHDT and YNNKEL (reference sequence). CDR3 length equals 16 residues. CDR3: CASSQAGTSGSNEQFF. CDR3 bases: TGTGCCAGCAGCCAAGCAGGGACTAGCGGGTCCAATGAGCAGTTCTTC.

The CDR3 protein is CATRGGQDYNEQFF. CDR3 nucleotide sequence: TGTGCCACCAGGGGGGGACAGGACTACAATGAGCAGTTCTTC. The J gene is TRBJ2-1, the V gene TRBV27; perhaps TRBD1 as D (8 bases). The ends were cut back, 10 bases at V and 3 bases at J, with 16 bases in the middle. The CDR3 is 14 residues long. Germline assignment: CDR1 MNHEY and CDR2 SMNVEV (reference sequence).

The V and J genes are TRBV6-5 and TRBJ2-2, with 8 bases identical to TRBD1. The V gene end was trimmed by 4 bases and the J gene end by 6 bases; junction bases not matched to a gene: 7. Looked up from germline, CDR1 is MNHEY and CDR2 is SVGAGI. This CDR3 is 15 amino acids long. Here the CDR3 reads CASSLTGGGSGELFF. The CDR3 DNA reads TGTGCCAGCAGTTTAACAGGGGGAGGTTCCGGGGAGCTGTTTTTT.

This rearrangement joins TRBV15 to TRBJ2-7, with 7 bases identical to TRBD1. This CDR3 has 16 amino acids. Germline CDR1 reads LNHNV; CDR2 reads YYDKDF (reference sequence). Trimming at V came to 4 bases and at J to 2 bases, leaving 11 bases not matched to a gene. The CDR3 bases are TGTGCCACCAGCACAGTATTAAACAGGGGAACCTACGAGCAGTACTTC. Amino acid sequence: CATSTVLNRGTYEQYF.

This clone has more than one count but fewer than ten. The chain couples TRBV19 to TRBJ1-6, with a tentative D call TRBD1 (6 bases). The CDR3 has 15 amino acids. Germline CDR1 is LNHDA and CDR2 is SQIVND (reference sequence). V lost 2 bases and J 10 bases, leaving 15 bases between the germline ends. In DNA form, the CDR3 reads TGTGCCAGTAGTATAAAGCAGGGGTCCGGATCACCCCTCCACTTT. Protein sequence: CASSIKQGSGSPLHF.

The chain has TRBV3-1 (or the pseudogene TRBV3-2) and TRBJ2-1, with D maybe TRBD2 (6 bases). The germline V and J ends were trimmed by 2 bases and 7 bases, with 15 bases remaining between them. Germline CDR1 is LGHDT and CDR2 is YNNKEL (reference sequence). CDR3 length equals 15 residues. CDR3 region: CASSQSSLGGNEQFF. Written as DNA, the CDR3 is TGTGCCAGCAGCCAAAGCTCCCTGGGGGGTAATGAGCAGTTCTTC.

The gene calls are TRBV5-1 and TRBJ2-3; possible D gene TRBD1, 5 bases. The CDR3 contains 15 residues. From germline, CDR1 is SGHRS and CDR2 YFSETQ. V was pared by 5 bases and J by 4 bases, with 17 bases between. The CDR3 here is CASRAGFSTPDTQYF. The CDR3 bases are TGCGCCAGCAGAGCAGGGTTTTCTACCCCAGATACGCAGTATTTT.

The V and J genes are TRBV6-5 and TRBJ2-7; 7 bases match TRBD1. The CDR3 is made up of 14 amino acids. Germline V lookup: CDR1 MNHEY, CDR2 SVGAGI. V lost 5 bases and J lost 2; bases outside the gene matches: 6. For the CDR3, the DNA is TGTGCCAGCAGTATCGCACAGGGGACCTACGAGCAGTACGTC. Its protein is CASSIAQGTYEQYV.

The sample holds a few counts of this clone. The chain employs TRBV5-6 and TRBJ1-6; 8 bases align to TRBD1. V gave up 4 bases and J gave up 4 bases; unmatched junction bases: 4. Per germline, CDR1 SGHDT and CDR2 YYEEEE. There are 15 residues in the CDR3. The CDR3 coding sequence is TGTGCCAGCAGCCCCGGACAGGGTTATAATTCACCCCTCCACTTT. It yields the protein CASSPGQGYNSPLHF.

This chain links TRBV6-5 with TRBJ1-1; 9 bases line up with TRBD1. Trimming cost V 2 bases and J 4 bases; bases outside gene matches: 5. The germline V gene encodes CDR1 MNHEY and CDR2 SVGAGI. The CDR3 has 15 residues. The CDR3, as DNA: TGTGCCAGCAGTTACCGGGACAGGGTGGGCACTGAAGCTTTCTTT. Amino acid sequence: CASSYRDRVGTEAFF.

This clone was detected only once. This chain links TRBV5-1 with TRBJ1-4; 7 bases are shared with TRBD1. Germline V gene data show CDR1 as SGHRS and CDR2 as YFSETQ. The CDR3 runs 15 residues. The junction had 7 bases not matched to a gene; V was cut back by 4 bases and J by 4 bases. The DNA of the CDR3 is TGCGCCAGCAGCCCCGCGGGACAGAATAATGAAAAACTGTTTTTT. Translation gives CASSPAGQNNEKLFF.

CDR3 in amino acids: CASSLMGGNTGELFF. The CDR3 nucleotides read TGTGCCAGCAGCTTAATGGGGGGGAACACCGGGGAGCTGTTTTTT. This chain uses TRBV7-3 with TRBJ2-2, with a tentative D call TRBD2 (6 bases). The CDR3 extends over 15 amino acids. Germline V gene sequence: CDR1 SGHTA, CDR2 FQGTGA. Trimming shortened V by 1 base and J by 1 base, and 7 bases separated the two germline ends.

The rearrangement joins TRBV24-1 to TRBJ1-2, with D possibly being TRBD1 (5 bases). Germline assignment: CDR1 KGHDR and CDR2 SFDVKD. This CDR3 is built from 16 residues. The V end lost 5 bases, the J end lost 8 bases, and 23 bases lay between the germline ends. Written as DNA, the CDR3 is TGTGCCACCAGTGGACCTCAGGGTCCCCGAGGTCTGGGCTACACCTTC. This gives the protein CATSGPQGPRGLGYTF.

This clone was detected only once. The chain joins TRBV28 to TRBJ1-6; the D is unclear. V lost 8 bases and J lost 8, with 13 bases in between. This CDR3 region has 13 residues. Germline-derived CDR1 and CDR2 are MDHEN and SYDVKM. The CDR3 is CASRGREDSPLHF. CDR3 sequence (DNA): TGTGCCAGCCGCGGGAGGGAGGATTCACCCCTCCACTTT.

The sample holds one count of this clone. The V and J genes are TRBV5-6 and TRBJ2-3; 11 bases fit TRBD2. This CDR3 has 18 amino acids. CDR1 and CDR2 from the germline V gene are SGHDT and YYEEEE. V was pared by 3 bases and J by 1 base, with 10 bases of the junction left unmatched. DNA for the CDR3: TGTGCCAGCAGCTCCCGGTTGGGGACTAGCGGAGGCACAGATACGCAGTATTTT. This translates into CASSSRLGTSGGTDTQYF.

The chain carries TRBV11-2 and TRBJ2-7, with D unresolved. V was trimmed by 1 base and J by 3 bases, leaving 7 bases between them. This CDR3 has 13 residues. Germline V gene sequence: CDR1 SGHAT, CDR2 FQNNGV. The CDR3 DNA reads as TGTGCCAGCAGCTTAGCCCAGAACTACGAGCAGTACTTC. Translated: CASSLAQNYEQYF.

V gene TRBV10-3 combines with J gene TRBJ1-4; maybe TRBD1 (5 bases). Looked up from germline, CDR1 is ENHRY and CDR2 is SYGVKD. This CDR3 comprises 13 residues. The CDR3 nucleotides read TGTGCAAGCGGGGACGCAACTAATGAAAAACTGTTTTTT. It yields the protein CASGDATNEKLFF.

This rearrangement joins TRBV5-1 to TRBJ2-5, with 10 bases aligning to TRBD2. This CDR3 contains 16 residues. Germline CDR1 SGHRS, CDR2 YFSETQ. Unmatched junction bases numbered 3, after V lost 0 bases and J lost 1 base. The CDR3 nucleotides read TGCGCCAGCAGCTTGGAACTAGCGGGGCCCCAAGAGACCCAGTACTTC. Its translation is CASSLELAGPQETQYF.

The chain couples TRBV30 to TRBJ1-1, with D hard to call. The CDR3 covers 13 residues. V was shortened by 3 bases and J by 3 bases, with 11 bases between the two germline ends. Germline V gene lookup returns CDR1 GTSNPN and CDR2 SVGIG (reference sequence). CDR3 residues: CAWSLQAYTEAFF. CDR3 DNA: TGTGCCTGGAGCCTGCAGGCTTACACTGAAGCTTTCTTT.